The rows below give T cell receptor beta chains drawn from one sample of a study of T cell changes during pregnancy in multiple sclerosis. Generated by immunoSEQ multiplex PCR, the TCRdb table keeps only in-frame clones and is missing some. Found here are more than 70,000 clones, approximately 92% of them singletons; the top ten hold approximately 2.2%. This sample comprised peripheral blood, obtained before pregnancy. These receptors were obtained from a female donor with multiple sclerosis, enrolled in a pregnancy study. Each CDR3 is given with its conserved first and last residue. The order of the fields is D gene, clone size, V gene, J gene, CDR3 protein, CDR3 DNA. A D gene is named only where the DNA matches it firmly. Clone sizes are given selectively: once, few, many, or a class where the clone is expanded.

d_call: .
clone_size: .
v_call: TRBV5-6
j_call: TRBJ1-5
cdr3_aa: CASSTGNGRNQPQHF
cdr3_nt: TGTGCCAGCAGCACAGGGAATGGACGTAATCAGCCCCAGCATTTT

d_call: .
clone_size: .
v_call: TRBV11-2
j_call: TRBJ2-2
cdr3_aa: CASSLDLLYTGELFF
cdr3_nt: TGTGCCAGCAGCTTAGATCTTTTGTACACCGGGGAGCTGTTTTTT

d_call: .
clone_size: .
v_call: TRBV6-1
j_call: TRBJ2-2
cdr3_aa: CASSEQVQVNTGELFF
cdr3_nt: TGTGCCAGCAGTGAACAAGTACAGGTGAACACCGGGGAGCTGTTTTTT

d_call: .
clone_size: once
v_call: TRBV27
j_call: TRBJ2-3
cdr3_aa: CASRPGVTSTDTQYF
cdr3_nt: TGTGCCAGCAGGCCGGGGGTGACTAGCACAGATACGCAGTATTTT

d_call: .
clone_size: .
v_call: TRBV6-4
j_call: TRBJ2-5
cdr3_aa: CASSRGPRETQYF
cdr3_nt: TGTGCCAGCAGTCGAGGTCCTCGGGAGACCCAGTACTTC

d_call: TRBD2
clone_size: .
v_call: TRBV2
j_call: TRBJ2-3
cdr3_aa: CASSGRASADTQYF
cdr3_nt: TGTGCCAGCAGCGGGAGGGCCTCAGCAGATACGCAGTATTTT

d_call: .
clone_size: .
v_call: TRBV7-2
j_call: TRBJ1-2
cdr3_aa: CASDGNYGYTF
cdr3_nt: TGTGCCAGCGACGGGAACTATGGCTACACCTTC

d_call: TRBD2
clone_size: .
v_call: TRBV25-1
j_call: TRBJ2-2
cdr3_aa: CASNPGGLAEYTGELFF
cdr3_nt: TGTGCCAGCAACCCAGGCGGACTAGCGGAGTACACCGGGGAGCTGTTTTTT

d_call: TRBD1
clone_size: once
v_call: TRBV11-1
j_call: TRBJ2-7
cdr3_aa: CASSLRTGGEQYF
cdr3_nt: TGTGCCAGCAGCTTACGGACAGGGGGCGAGCAGTACTTC

d_call: .
clone_size: .
v_call: TRBV2
j_call: TRBJ1-2
cdr3_aa: CASSDKGTLHLGFGYTF
cdr3_nt: TGTGCCAGCAGTGATAAAGGGACACTACACTTGGGGTTTGGCTACACCTTC

d_call: TRBD2
clone_size: .
v_call: TRBV29-1
j_call: TRBJ2-1
cdr3_aa: CSVEVGLAGVYEQFF
cdr3_nt: TGCAGCGTTGAAGTCGGACTAGCGGGAGTGTATGAGCAGTTCTTC

d_call: TRBD1
clone_size: .
v_call: TRBV7-9
j_call: TRBJ2-7
cdr3_aa: CASSRQGTYEQYF
cdr3_nt: TGTGCCAGCAGCCGACAGGGAACCTACGAGCAGTACTTC

d_call: .
clone_size: .
v_call: TRBV6-5
j_call: TRBJ1-3
cdr3_aa: CASRGPGNTIYF
cdr3_nt: TGTGCCAGCAGGGGGCCTGGAAACACCATATATTTT

d_call: .
clone_size: .
v_call: TRBV6-4
j_call: TRBJ2-1
cdr3_aa: CASSDSPSLYNEQFF
cdr3_nt: TGTGCCAGCAGTGACTCGCCTAGCCTCTACAATGAGCAGTTCTTC

d_call: TRBD2
clone_size: .
v_call: TRBV28
j_call: TRBJ2-5
cdr3_aa: CASSLLRLANKETQYF
cdr3_nt: TGTGCCAGCAGTTTATTGAGACTAGCGAATAAAGAGACCCAGTACTTC

d_call: .
clone_size: .
v_call: TRBV19
j_call: TRBJ2-2
cdr3_aa: CASSPPILNTGELFF
cdr3_nt: TGTGCCAGTAGTCCCCCGATACTTAACACCGGGGAGCTGTTTTTT

d_call: .
clone_size: .
v_call: TRBV12-5
j_call: TRBJ2-7
cdr3_aa: CASEGLYGEQYF
cdr3_nt: TGTGCTAGTGAGGGACTGTATGGTGAGCAGTACTTC

d_call: TRBD1
clone_size: .
v_call: TRBV6-5
j_call: TRBJ2-1
cdr3_aa: CASKRTGDYFNEQFF
cdr3_nt: TGTGCCAGCAAACGGACAGGCGACTATTTTAATGAGCAGTTCTTC

d_call: .
clone_size: .
v_call: TRBV25-1
j_call: TRBJ1-1
cdr3_aa: CASRRQGLATEAFF
cdr3_nt: TGTGCCAGCAGGAGGCAGGGGTTGGCCACTGAAGCTTTCTTT

d_call: TRBD1
clone_size: .
v_call: TRBV5-4
j_call: TRBJ2-7
cdr3_aa: CATRDSYEQYF
cdr3_nt: TGTGCCACCAGGGACAGCTACGAGCAGTACTTC

d_call: .
clone_size: once
v_call: TRBV28
j_call: TRBJ2-7
cdr3_aa: CASSLVQGGPLEQYF
cdr3_nt: TGTGCCAGCAGTTTGGTGCAGGGGGGCCCTCTCGAGCAGTACTTC

d_call: TRBD2
clone_size: .
v_call: TRBV7-2
j_call: TRBJ2-5
cdr3_aa: CASSRDTTSGKETQYF
cdr3_nt: TGTGCCAGCAGCCGAGATACGACTAGCGGGAAAGAGACCCAGTACTTC

d_call: .
clone_size: .
v_call: TRBV7-9
j_call: TRBJ1-2
cdr3_aa: CASSGGDYGYTF
cdr3_nt: TGTGCCAGCTCGGGGGGTGACTATGGCTACACCTTC

d_call: TRBD2
clone_size: .
v_call: TRBV5-4
j_call: TRBJ2-7
cdr3_aa: CASSPLGPSGPSYEQYF
cdr3_nt: TGTGCCAGCAGCCCATTGGGGCCTAGCGGCCCCTCCTACGAGCAGTACTTC

d_call: .
clone_size: .
v_call: TRBV19
j_call: TRBJ2-1
cdr3_aa: CASCVAGYSYNEQFF
cdr3_nt: TGTGCCAGTTGTGTGGCGGGATACTCCTACAATGAGCAGTTCTTC

d_call: .
clone_size: .
v_call: TRBV27
j_call: TRBJ2-7
cdr3_aa: CASSLRGREQYF
cdr3_nt: TGTGCCAGCAGTTTACGAGGGCGCGAGCAGTACTTC

d_call: .
clone_size: .
v_call: TRBV19
j_call: TRBJ2-6
cdr3_aa: CASSIGTGWAGANVLTF
cdr3_nt: TGTGCCAGTAGTATAGGTACAGGATGGGCTGGGGCCAACGTCCTGACTTTC

d_call: .
clone_size: .
v_call: TRBV4-2
j_call: TRBJ1-2
cdr3_aa: CASSHSTKASNYGYTF
cdr3_nt: TGTGCCAGCAGCCACTCGACAAAGGCTTCGAACTATGGCTACACCTTC